The source of this T cell receptor beta chain is a study of breast tumors, draining lymph nodes, adjacent tissues. The germline CDR1 and CDR2 sequences are LGHDT and YNNKEL (reference sequence). The CDR3 has 12 amino acids. V lost 4 bases to trimming and J lost 12 bases; unmatched junction nucleotides: 6. This clonotype showed up many times. The antigen is not known. TCRdb called the multiplex PCR reads again in MiXCR, with one record for every CDR3 protein. The profile shows roughly 14,000 distinct CDR3 sequences, around 53% of them singletons. Study outcomes and limitations: Tumors had less TCR diversity than lymph nodes, more than nontumor tissue. Data fit most tumor T cells coming from lymph node, expanding in tumor.

The rearrangement links TRBV3-1 to TRBJ2-1; 7 bases map to TRBD2. Sequenced input: tumor-adjacent breast tissue. This clonotype originated in a female donor with breast cancer. Some clones in this sample may be carry-over from other donors' samples. This chain's CDR3 is CASSPTGTTQFF. CDR3 coding DNA: TGTGCCAGCAGCCCTACCGGGACTACGCAGTTCTTC.